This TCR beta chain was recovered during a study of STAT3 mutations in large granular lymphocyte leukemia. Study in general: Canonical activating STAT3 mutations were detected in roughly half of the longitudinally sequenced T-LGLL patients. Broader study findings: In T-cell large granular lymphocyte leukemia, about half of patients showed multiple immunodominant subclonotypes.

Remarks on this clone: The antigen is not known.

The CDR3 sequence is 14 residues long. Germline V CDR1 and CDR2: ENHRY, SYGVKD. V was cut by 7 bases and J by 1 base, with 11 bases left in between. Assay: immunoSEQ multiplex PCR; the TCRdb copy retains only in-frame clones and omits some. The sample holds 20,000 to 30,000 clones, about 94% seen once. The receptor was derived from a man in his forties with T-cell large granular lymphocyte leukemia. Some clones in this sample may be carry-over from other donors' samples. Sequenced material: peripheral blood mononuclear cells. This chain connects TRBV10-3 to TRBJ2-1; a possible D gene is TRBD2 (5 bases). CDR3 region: CAIMGEASYNEQFF. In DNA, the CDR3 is TGTGCCATCATGGGAGAGGCGTCCTACAATGAGCAGTTCTTC.